This passage covers 28 T cell receptor beta chains from one sample sequenced in a study of cytomegalovirus exposure and HLA in healthy donors. PCR employed 60 Vbeta and 13 Jbeta primers. The table came from immunoSEQ multiplex PCR; TCRdb's copy has only in-frame clones and leaves some out. Of 130,000 or so clones listed, roughly three quarters are singletons. Sequencing was done on a sample of PBMCs. All receptors come from a woman between 55 and 75 years old in good health and CMV-seronegative.

The rearrangement uses TRBV5-6 and TRBJ2-5; D may be TRBD1 (6 bases). V was pared by 0 bases and J by 4 bases, with 10 bases between. The length of the CDR3 is 14 residues. Germline V lookup: CDR1 SGHDT, CDR2 YYEEEE. CDR3 sequence (DNA): TGTGCCAGCAGCTTGGACAGGGCCGGAGAGACCCAGTACTTC. Its translation is CASSLDRAGETQYF.

In DNA, the CDR3 is TGTGCCAGCAGCTTGGGACAGGGCCGCGAGCAGTACTTC. Protein sequence: CASSLGQGREQYF. The V and J genes are TRBV7-9 and TRBJ2-7; 9 nucleotides line up with TRBD1. Germline trimming cut 3 bases from V and 6 bases from J; bases unmatched to any gene: 3. Germline CDR1 and CDR2: SEHNR and FQNEAQ (reference sequence). The length of the CDR3 is 13 residues.

This clone has just one count. This chain joins TRBV28 and TRBJ1-4, with TRBD1 identical over 8 bases. The CDR3 runs 15 residues. The ends lost 2 bases at V and 7 bases at J; junction bases unmatched: 6. Germline assignment: CDR1 MDHEN and CDR2 SYDVKM. The CDR3 loop is CASSLGGQVFEKLFF. In nucleotides, the CDR3 is TGTGCCAGCAGTTTAGGGGGACAGGTCTTTGAAAAACTGTTTTTT.

As for this clone: This sample also contains other DNA sequences that code for the same CDR3. The gene calls are TRBV19 and TRBJ2-7; D gene ambiguous. V was shortened by 4 bases and J by 3 bases, with 4 bases between the two germline ends. CDR1 is LNHDA and CDR2 is SQIVND in the germline V gene (reference sequence). The CDR3 has 11 residues. The CDR3, as DNA: TGTGCCAGTAGTACAGGCTACGAGCAGTACTTC. This encodes CASSTGYEQYF.

The chain joins TRBV28 to TRBJ1-5, with 8 bases fitting TRBD1. The V and J ends lost 6 bases and 10 bases, in that order; junction bases with no gene match: 11. The CDR3 totals 14 residues. Germline CDR1 reads MDHEN; CDR2 reads SYDVKM. For the CDR3, the DNA is TGTGCCAGCAGAGTGACAGGGGAATCACTACCCCAGCATTTT. Its protein product is CASRVTGESLPQHF.

This clone was observed a handful of times. CDR3: CASSADRGVAGELFF. The DNA for the CDR3 is TGTGCCAGCAGTGCCGACAGGGGTGTTGCCGGGGAGCTGTTTTTT. The chain employs TRBV2 and TRBJ2-2; 8 nucleotides line up with TRBD1. This CDR3 is 15 amino acids long. The J segment lost 6 bases and the V segment lost 4 bases, leaving 7 bases of the junction unmatched. CDR1 SNHLY and CDR2 FYNNEI come from the germline V gene.

The gene calls are TRBV18 and TRBJ1-2; D unclear. V lost 4 bases and J lost 2, with 14 bases in between. Looked up from germline, CDR1 is KGHSH and CDR2 is LQKENI. The CDR3 contains 15 residues. CDR3 in amino acids: CASSQVVGVNYGYTF. CDR3 bases: TGTGCCAGCTCACAAGTCGTCGGGGTAAACTATGGCTACACCTTC.

V and J are TRBV28 and TRBJ2-1, with D possibly being TRBD1 (6 bases). Trimming removed 3 bases at V and 4 bases at J, with 16 bases between. This CDR3 is 16 amino acids long. Germline loops: CDR1 MDHEN, CDR2 SYDVKM. The chain's CDR3 is CASSLVDSREYNEQFF. As DNA, the CDR3 is TGTGCCAGCAGTTTGGTGGACAGTCGAGAGTACAATGAGCAGTTCTTC.

This chain joins TRBV4-2 and TRBJ2-2; 7 bases fit TRBD2. Per germline, CDR1 LGHNA and CDR2 YNFKEQ. V lost 0 bases and J lost 6; bases outside the gene matches: 7. The CDR3 totals 16 residues. The CDR3 nucleotides are TGTGCCAGCAGCCAAGAAATGGCGGCGGGGGCCGGGGAGCTGTTTTTT. Translating it yields CASSQEMAAGAGELFF.

CDR3 sequence reads: CASSERGQGSGELFF. The CDR3 DNA follows: TGTGCCAGCAGTGAAAGGGGGCAAGGATCCGGGGAGCTGTTTTTT. The V call is TRBV2, the J call TRBJ2-2; 7 nucleotides match TRBD1. The CDR3 consists of 15 residues. The germline V gene has CDR1 SNHLY and CDR2 FYNNEI. V shed 2 bases, J shed 6 bases, and the junction held 6 bases outside the gene matches. The variable domain in full, completed from reference TRBV2 and TRBJ2-2, reads EPEVTQTPSHQVTQMGQEVILRCVPISNHLYFYWYRQILGQKVEFLVSFYNNEISEKSEIFDDQFSVERPDGSNFTLKIRSTKLEDSAMYFCASSERGQGSGELFFGEGSRLTVL.

The V call is TRBV9, the J call TRBJ2-7; D perhaps matches TRBD1 (5 bases). Germline CDR1 is SGDLS and CDR2 is YYNGEE. V was clipped by 0 bases and J by 0 bases, with 10 bases between them. This CDR3 is 15 amino acids long. The CDR3 DNA reads as TGTGCCAGCAGCGTAGAATGGCAGGGCTCCTACGAGCAGTACTTC. Protein: CASSVEWQGSYEQYF.

This clone was found a few times. This sequence joins TRBV29-1 and TRBJ1-6; D not certain. The CDR3 consists of 14 residues. Trimming took 5 bases from V and 0 from J, leaving 8 bases between them. Germline V gene lookup returns CDR1 SQVTM and CDR2 ANQGSEA. CDR3 in DNA: TGCAGCGTTCGATTCAGCTCCTATAATTCACCCCTCCACTTT. Translated, it gives CSVRFSSYNSPLHF.

Here the CDR3 DNA reads TGTGCCAGCAGCCCCCCAGAGGGCAATGAGCAGTTCTTC. Its protein product is CASSPPEGNEQFF. The rearrangement links TRBV7-8 to TRBJ2-1, with a tentative D call TRBD2 (5 bases). In germline, CDR1 is SGHVS, CDR2 FQNEAQ. The CDR3 has 13 residues. The V end was cut by 5 bases, the J end by 6 bases, with 11 bases between.

The gene calls are TRBV29-1 and TRBJ1-2; the D gene is possibly TRBD1 (6 bases). This CDR3 is 12 amino acids long. Germline V gives CDR1 SQVTM, CDR2 ANQGSEA. V was shortened by 5 bases and J by 4 bases, with 11 bases between the two germline ends. In DNA, the CDR3 is TGCAGCGTTCACAGGGTTGGCTATGGCTACACCTTC. This translates into CSVHRVGYGYTF.

The chain links TRBV6-5 to TRBJ1-1; 7 bases line up with TRBD1. The CDR3 has 13 residues. J gave up 4 bases and V 6 bases, and 5 bases lay outside the gene matches. The V gene's germline CDR1 is MNHEY and CDR2 SVGAGI. CDR3 residues: CASRYRGSTEAFF. CDR3 nucleotide sequence: TGTGCCAGCAGATACAGGGGAAGCACTGAAGCTTTCTTT.

This clone was found a few times. The chain recombines TRBV7-3 with TRBJ1-1; no clear D gene. Germline lookup yields CDR1 SGHTA and CDR2 FQGTGA. V lost 6 bases and J lost 3, with 14 bases in between. The CDR3 runs to 14 residues. The CDR3 region has the DNA TGTGCCAGCAGTTCTGGACTGAGGGACACTGAAGCTTTCTTT. Protein sequence: CASSSGLRDTEAFF.

The V call is TRBV28, the J call TRBJ1-2; D might be TRBD1 (6 bases). The CDR3 consists of 12 residues. Germline loops: CDR1 MDHEN, CDR2 SYDVKM. V dropped 8 bases and J dropped 4 bases, with 11 bases sitting between them. The CDR3 sequence: CASLGQFYGYTF. The CDR3 DNA reads as TGTGCCAGCCTAGGACAGTTCTATGGCTACACCTTC.

The V gene is TRBV18, the J gene TRBJ2-2; tentative D call: TRBD2 (6 bases). Germline V lookup: CDR1 KGHSH, CDR2 LQKENI. The germline V and J ends were trimmed by 3 bases and 0 bases, with 11 bases remaining between them. There are 16 residues in the CDR3. CDR3 region: CASSPRGGSNTGELFF. CDR3 coding DNA: TGTGCCAGCTCACCCCGGGGAGGATCGAACACCGGGGAGCTGTTTTTT.

The chain couples TRBV4-2 to TRBJ1-4; 8 positions agree with TRBD1. The CDR3 has 17 amino acids. The germline V gene has CDR1 LGHNA and CDR2 YNFKEQ. V was clipped by 3 bases and J by 4 bases; unmatched bases: 10. The CDR3 nucleotides read TGTGCCAGCAGCCAGCGGCTTACAGGGGGTCTTAATGAAAAACTGTTTTTT. Amino acids: CASSQRLTGGLNEKLFF.

The CDR3: CASSRDRGREAFF. The CDR3 DNA sequence: TGTGCCAGCAGCAGAGACAGGGGACGTGAAGCTTTCTTT. The chain employs TRBV7-8 and TRBJ1-1; 8 bases fit TRBD1. The CDR3 is 13 residues long. The ends lost 5 bases at V and 7 bases at J; junction bases unmatched: 6. CDR1 is SGHVS and CDR2 is FQNEAQ in the germline V gene.

The chain carries TRBV10-2 and TRBJ2-5; 7 bases line up with TRBD2. Germline trimming cut 8 bases from V and 3 bases from J; bases unmatched to any gene: 6. CDR3 size: 13 residues. From germline, CDR1 is WSHSY and CDR2 SAAADI. The CDR3: CASGGSGKETQYF. The CDR3 nucleotides are TGCGCCAGCGGGGGAAGCGGGAAAGAGACCCAGTACTTC.

The chain has TRBV9 and TRBJ1-1; possibly TRBD1 for D (5 bases). Germline-derived CDR1 and CDR2 are SGDLS and YYNGEE. The germline V and J ends were trimmed by 0 bases and 1 base, with 10 bases remaining between them. CDR3 length equals 15 residues. The CDR3: CASSVAFGGNTEAFF. In DNA form, the CDR3 reads TGTGCCAGCAGCGTAGCCTTCGGGGGGAACACTGAAGCTTTCTTT.

The rearrangement uses TRBV9 and TRBJ2-4; TRBD2 might be the D (6 bases). Trimming stripped 0 bases from V and 9 bases from J, with 16 bases between. The CDR3 is made up of 15 amino acids. CDR1 is SGDLS and CDR2 is YYNGEE in the germline V gene. In DNA form, the CDR3 reads TGTGCCAGCAGCGTAGGAGGGGCGGGGAAGGTCATTCAGTACTTC. Its protein product is CASSVGGAGKVIQYF.

The V gene is TRBV7-9, the J gene TRBJ2-7; 12 bases align to TRBD2. Germline V gene sequence: CDR1 SEHNR, CDR2 FQNEAQ (reference sequence). This CDR3 spans 15 amino acids. J lost 2 bases, V lost 4 bases, and 3 bases had no gene match. As DNA, the CDR3 is TGTGCCAGCAGCTACGGACTAGCGGGAACCTACGAGCAGTACTTC. Translated, it gives CASSYGLAGTYEQYF.

The V call is TRBV14, the J call TRBJ2-1; unclear D gene. The CDR3 contains 14 residues. CDR1 is SGHDN, CDR2 FVKESK, per germline. V lost 4 bases and J lost 3, with 10 bases in between. The CDR3 bases are TGTGCCAGCAGCCTTTTAACCAGCTACAATGAGCAGTTCTTC. Translated: CASSLLTSYNEQFF.

The chain recombines TRBV7-9 with TRBJ1-2; 9 bases match TRBD1. This CDR3 region has 17 residues. Germline V lookup: CDR1 SEHNR, CDR2 FQNEAQ (reference sequence). The V segment lost 3 bases and the J segment 8 bases; nucleotides outside the gene matches: 16. The chain's CDR3 is CASSFGTGIVRLLGYTF. CDR3 nucleotides: TGTGCCAGCAGCTTCGGGACAGGGATCGTCCGACTATTAGGCTACACCTTC.

The CDR3 reads CASSSLGETQYF. CDR3 DNA: TGTGCCAGCAGTTCACTAGGAGAGACCCAGTACTTC. V gene TRBV27 combines with J gene TRBJ2-5, with D tentatively TRBD2 (5 bases). Germline-derived CDR1 and CDR2 are MNHEY and SMNVEV (reference sequence). The CDR3 covers 12 residues. V lost 4 bases to trimming and J lost 4 bases, with 7 bases between them.

The chain joins TRBV9 to TRBJ2-5; 8 bases map to TRBD1. V gave up 10 bases and J gave up 5 bases; unmatched junction bases: 10. The CDR3 extends over 13 amino acids. Germline CDR1 reads SGDLS; CDR2 reads YYNGEE. The CDR3 DNA reads TGTGCCCGGGCCTTGACAGGGGAGGAGACCCAGTACTTC. Amino acid sequence: CARALTGEETQYF.